The 28 T cell receptor beta chains below all came from one sample that was sequenced in a study of T cells in Graves' hyperthyroidism and ophthalmopathy. From RNA transcripts, TCR beta CDR3 regions were amplified. The TCR CDR3 first-round RT-PCR relied on the HTBI primer set. TCRdb used MiXCR to reprocess the multiplex PCR reads, holding one entry per CDR3 protein. Of a few hundred thousand distinct CDR3 sequences in the sample, about half were seen once. Material for sequencing was peripheral blood or thyroid tissue (not recorded which). Source of these receptors: a woman aged 18-30 years with Graves' hyperthyroidism.

In regard to this clonotype: The missing conserved phenylalanine or tryptophan at the end of this CDR3 makes a read error likely. The DNA is left out, because the CDR3 cannot be placed on it with certainty; the CDR3 is given as TCRdb lists it. V is TRBV12-5 and J is TRBJ1-4. The CDR3 has 8 amino acids, counting both end residues. The germline CDR1 and CDR2 sequences are LGHNT and FRNRAP. CDR3: CASGFTFY.

V and J are TRBV15 and TRBJ2-7, with TRBD2 matching over 11 bases. Germline V gene lookup returns CDR1 LNHNV and CDR2 YYDKDF (reference sequence). The CDR3 sequence is 14 residues long. Germline trimming cut 11 bases from V and 3 bases from J; bases unmatched to any gene: 9. DNA of the CDR3: TGTGCCTCCTTTGCAGGGACTAGCGGCTACGAGCAGTACTTC. It yields the protein CASFAGTSGYEQYF.

V usage is TRBV20-1 and J usage is TRBJ1-3; D is perhaps TRBD1 (5 bases). The V end lost 5 bases, the J end lost 10 bases, and 18 bases lay between the germline ends. The germline V gene has CDR1 DFQATT and CDR2 SNEGSKA (reference sequence). The CDR3 sequence is 13 residues long. CDR3 residues: CSASIGGAETIYF. The CDR3 DNA follows: TGCAGTGCTTCAATCGGAGGGGCAGAGACCATATATTTT.

This clonotype appeared many times. The rearrangement links TRBV29-1 to TRBJ1-1; D ambiguous. V shed 3 bases and J shed 5 bases, with 10 bases lying between them. This CDR3 contains 12 residues. Per germline, CDR1 SQVTM and CDR2 ANQGSEA. CDR3 loop: CSVDGTGTEAFF. The CDR3 region has the DNA TGCAGCGTTGACGGAACGGGTACTGAAGCTTTCTTT.

This sequence joins TRBV15 and TRBJ1-2; D possibly corresponds to TRBD1 (6 bases). The CDR3 is 12 amino acids. The germline gives CDR1 LNHNV, CDR2 YYDKDF (reference sequence). V lost 3 bases to trimming and J lost 13 bases, with 15 bases between them. The CDR3 is CATSSLGQLRTF. For the CDR3, the DNA is TGTGCCACCAGCAGCCTCGGACAGCTGCGCACCTTC.

V and J are TRBV12-5 and TRBJ2-5; a possible D gene is TRBD1 (6 bases). The CDR3 has 13 amino acids. Germline-derived CDR1 and CDR2 are LGHNT and FRNRAP. V was cut by 3 bases and J by 5 bases, with 10 bases left in between. DNA for the CDR3: TGTGCTAGTGGTTTAGGGGGTATGGAGACCCAGTACTTC. Translated: CASGLGGMETQYF.

The sample holds many counts of this clonotype. V is TRBV5-1 and J is TRBJ2-2, with D maybe TRBD1 (6 bases). CDR1 is SGHRS and CDR2 is YFSETQ in the germline V gene. Trimming removed 4 bases at V and 2 bases at J, with 12 bases between. The CDR3 consists of 15 residues. The CDR3 DNA sequence: TGCGCCAGCAGCCCCGGGGACACCAACACCGGGGAGCTGTTTTTT. Its protein product is CASSPGDTNTGELFF.

Concerning this clonotype: In this CDR3 the conserved last residue, phenylalanine or tryptophan, is missing, so a read error is likely. V is TRBV6-1 and J is TRBJ2-2, with D possibly TRBD2 on 6 matching bases. Germline V CDR1 and CDR2: MNHNS, SASEGT. The CDR3 loop spans 13 amino acids. The V end lost 5 bases, the J end lost 4 bases, and 8 bases lay between the germline ends. For the CDR3, the DNA is TGTGCCAGCAGTTACGGGGGCACCGGGGAGCTGTTTGTT. This gives the protein CASSYGGTGELFV.

CDR3 DNA sequence: TGTGCCAGCAGTTCACTACCGGGACTTTACTACGAGCAGTACTTC. This encodes CASSSLPGLYYEQYF. The V gene is TRBV27, the J gene TRBJ2-7, with D perhaps TRBD2 (6 bases). CDR3 length: 15 amino acids. The V gene's germline CDR1 is MNHEY and CDR2 SMNVEV (reference sequence). Trimming pared 4 bases from V and 3 bases from J, leaving 16 bases between.

V gene TRBV4-2 combines with J gene TRBJ1-4, with D tentatively TRBD1 (6 bases). The CDR3 loop spans 15 amino acids. The germline gives CDR1 LGHNA, CDR2 YNFKEQ. Between the trimmed V and J ends, which lost 4 bases and 7 bases, there was a span of 16 bases. The CDR3 reads CASSRDPRDTEKLFF. The CDR3 bases are TGTGCCAGCAGCCGGGACCCCAGGGACACTGAAAAACTGTTTTTT.

This clonotype was detected many times. This chain links TRBV3-1 with TRBJ1-1; D gene uncertain. Germline CDR1 and CDR2: LGHDT and YNNKEL (reference sequence). The V and J ends lost 1 base and 1 base respectively, with 4 bases between them. The CDR3 length is 13 residues. The CDR3 here is CASSQAPNTEAFF. The CDR3 DNA is TGTGCCAGCAGCCAAGCCCCGAACACTGAAGCTTTCTTT.

This clonotype was recorded at least ten times. The V call is TRBV6-5, the J call TRBJ2-5; D remains ambiguous. V lost 5 bases and J 2 bases, leaving 9 bases between the germline ends. This CDR3 comprises 13 residues. Germline CDR1 reads MNHEY; CDR2 reads SVGAGI. CDR3 amino acids: CASSKQLQETQYF. In nucleotides, the CDR3 is TGTGCCAGCAGTAAGCAGTTACAAGAGACCCAGTACTTC.

This chain links TRBV7-9 with TRBJ1-1; TRBD1 might be the D (6 bases). The CDR3 is 13 residues long. The V and J ends lost 8 bases and 7 bases respectively, with 17 bases between them. Germline V lookup: CDR1 SEHNR, CDR2 FQNEAQ (reference sequence). CDR3 sequence (DNA): TGTGCCAGCGGGGGAAACAGGGAGGGTGAAGCTTTCTTT. It encodes CASGGNREGEAFF.

This clonotype was counted only a few times. The chain recombines TRBV15 with TRBJ1-6; the D gene is possibly TRBD1 (5 bases). Germline V gene lookup returns CDR1 LNHNV and CDR2 YYDKDF (reference sequence). The CDR3 has 15 residues. The V and J ends lost 0 bases and 8 bases respectively, with 11 bases between them. CDR3 protein: CATSREVGADSPLHF. The CDR3 bases are TGTGCCACCAGCAGAGAAGTAGGGGCTGATTCACCCCTCCACTTT.

There are many counts of this clonotype. The rearrangement links TRBV2 to TRBJ1-5; D is perhaps TRBD1 (5 bases). The CDR3 totals 14 residues. V lost 5 bases to trimming and J lost 4 bases, with 12 bases between them. Looked up from germline, CDR1 is SNHLY and CDR2 is FYNNEI. CDR3 residues: CASSKDTDNQPQHF. DNA of the CDR3: TGTGCCAGCAGTAAGGACACGGATAATCAGCCCCAGCATTTT.

This sequence joins TRBV27 and TRBJ2-5; 8 bases map to TRBD2. CDR3 length: 14 residues. With 6 bases clipped from V and 5 bases from J, the junction kept 8 bases outside the gene matches. Germline V gives CDR1 MNHEY, CDR2 SMNVEV (reference sequence). CDR3: CASRVGVAGETQYF. In DNA form, the CDR3 reads TGTGCCAGCAGAGTAGGTGTAGCGGGGGAGACCCAGTACTTC.

A word on this clonotype: A much larger clone differs from this one at a single base, so this may be a read error. This chain links TRBV7-2 with TRBJ2-2; 9 bases map to TRBD1. This CDR3 has 15 amino acids. J lost 4 bases, V lost 5 bases, and 5 bases had no gene match. Germline V gene lookup returns CDR1 SGHTA and CDR2 FQGNSA. The CDR3 DNA reads TGTGCCAGCAGCGCCGGGACAGGGAGCACCGGGGAGCTGTTTTTT. Residues: CASSAGTGSTGELFF. Using reference TRBV7-2 and TRBJ2-2 for the parts outside the CDR3, the full variable domain is GAGVSQSPSNKVTEKGKDVELRCDPISGHTALYWYRQSLGQGLEFLIYFQGNSAPDKSGLPSDRFSAERTGGSVSTLTIQRTQQEDSAVYLCASSAGTGSTGELFFGEGSRLTVL.

The chain carries TRBV2 and TRBJ1-6, with 9 positions matching TRBD1. The closer fit of TRBJ2-3 to the DNA end suggests the J call may be wrong. The CDR3 length is 14 residues. CDR1 and CDR2 from the germline V gene are SNHLY and FYNNEI. The CDR3 loop is CASSPGQGRDTQYF. The CDR3 coding sequence is TGTGCCAGCAGCCCCGGACAGGGGCGGGATACGCAGTATTTT.

Concerning this clonotype: An end of the junction does not agree with germline; a read error may underlie this. V and J are TRBV7-7 and TRBJ2-7, with 12 bases aligning to TRBD2. The CDR3 is 14 amino acids. CDR1 and CDR2 from the germline V gene are SSHAT and FNYEAQ (reference sequence). CDR3 in amino acids: CASSSSGRASEQYF. The CDR3 coding sequence is TGTGCTAGCAGCTCTAGCGGGAGGGCCAGTGAGCAGTACTTC.

The chain is built from TRBV20-1 and TRBJ1-1; possible D gene TRBD1, 5 bases. Trimming shortened V by 5 bases and J by 3 bases, and 10 bases separated the two germline ends. Germline V gene data show CDR1 as DFQATT and CDR2 as SNEGSKA (reference sequence). The CDR3 has 12 residues. DNA of the CDR3: TGCAGTGCTTACCTGGGGGACACTGAAGCTTTCTTT. This codes for CSAYLGDTEAFF.

This clonotype has ten or more counts. V usage is TRBV20-1 and J usage is TRBJ2-2; D gene ambiguous. CDR3 length: 15 amino acids. Germline loops: CDR1 DFQATT, CDR2 SNEGSKA (reference sequence). The V gene lost 0 bases and the J gene lost 0 bases, with 8 bases spanning the gap. CDR3 residues: CSARDLVTNTGELFF. CDR3 coding DNA: TGCAGTGCTAGAGATCTAGTGACGAACACCGGGGAGCTGTTTTTT.

This clonotype was seen repeatedly, ten times or more. The V and J genes are TRBV7-2 and TRBJ1-3, with no clear D. The CDR3 extends over 16 amino acids. V was shortened by 5 bases and J by 7 bases, with 21 bases between the two germline ends. Germline CDR1 reads SGHTA; CDR2 reads FQGNSA. The chain's CDR3 is CASSPRRKVPYNTIYF. As DNA, the CDR3 is TGTGCCAGCAGCCCCCGTCGTAAAGTGCCATATAACACCATATATTTT.

As concerns this clonotype: A clone one base away is much larger, so this may be a read error. Since the CDR3 does not end with the conserved phenylalanine or tryptophan, this likely comes from a read error. This chain uses TRBV29-1 with TRBJ2-7; D unclear. This CDR3 spans 12 amino acids. Germline assignment: CDR1 SQVTM and CDR2 ANQGSEA. V was trimmed by 7 bases and J by 1 base, leaving 11 bases between them. CDR3 region: CSAARASYEQYS. Here the CDR3 DNA reads TGCAGCGCTGCACGGGCATCCTACGAGCAGTACTCC.

The rearrangement joins TRBV2 to TRBJ1-6; D not resolved. The germline V and J ends were trimmed by 5 bases and 8 bases, with 19 bases remaining between them. Germline V gene lookup returns CDR1 SNHLY and CDR2 FYNNEI. The length of the CDR3 is 16 residues. CDR3 protein: CASSLRRVTSYSPLHF. CDR3 coding DNA: TGTGCCAGCAGTTTACGGCGGGTTACGAGTTATTCACCCCTCCACTTT. Complete variable domain (other parts from reference TRBV2 and TRBJ1-6): EPEVTQTPSHQVTQMGQEVILRCVPISNHLYFYWYRQILGQKVEFLVSFYNNEISEKSEIFDDQFSVERPDGSNFTLKIRSTKLEDSAMYFCASSLRRVTSYSPLHFGNGTRLTVT.

This clonotype was seen a few times. The chain couples TRBV11-2 to TRBJ2-5; tentatively, D is TRBD1 (6 bases). This CDR3 region has 14 residues. The germline gives CDR1 SGHAT, CDR2 FQNNGV. V lost 1 base and J lost 2, with 8 bases in between. As DNA, the CDR3 is TGTGCCAGCAGCTTAGGGGACATTCAAGAGACCCAGTACTTC. Translating it yields CASSLGDIQETQYF.

The genes are TRBV7-9 and TRBJ1-1; no clear D. V gave up 5 bases and J gave up 6 bases, with 10 bases separating them. Germline V gene lookup returns CDR1 SEHNR and CDR2 FQNEAQ (reference sequence). The CDR3 has 12 amino acids. The CDR3 protein is CASSTNLAEAFF. The CDR3 DNA reads as TGTGCCAGCAGCACGAACCTCGCTGAAGCTTTCTTT.

To note about this clonotype: This may come from a read error, since a much larger clone is one base off. The CDR3 ends on some other residue instead of the conserved phenylalanine or tryptophan, so this is likely a read error. CDR3 loop: CASSRTGLNNQPQHL. CDR3 bases: TGTGCCAGCAGCCGGACAGGGCTTAACAATCAGCCCCAGCATTTG. The chain uses TRBV5-5 and TRBJ1-5; TRBD1 aligns across 8 bases. Germline CDR1 and CDR2: SGHKS and YYEKEE (reference sequence). Trimming at V came to 4 bases and at J to 3 bases, leaving 6 bases not matched to a gene. The CDR3 extends over 15 amino acids.

The CDR3 nucleotides are TGCGCCAGCAGCTTGAGTCCAGGGGAGGAAAACTATGGCTACACCTTC. Protein: CASSLSPGEENYGYTF. V is TRBV5-1 and J is TRBJ1-2, with D tentatively TRBD1 (6 bases). Looked up from germline, CDR1 is SGHRS and CDR2 is YFSETQ. The CDR3 is 16 residues long. V was cut by 1 base and J by 2 bases, with 15 bases left in between. The whole variable domain, filled in from reference TRBV5-1 and TRBJ1-2, reads KAGVTQTPRYLIKTRGQQVTLSCSPISGHRSVSWYQQTPGQGLQFLFEYFSETQRNKGNFPGRFSGRQFSNSRSEMNVSTLELGDSALYLCASSLSPGEENYGYTFGSGTRLTVV.